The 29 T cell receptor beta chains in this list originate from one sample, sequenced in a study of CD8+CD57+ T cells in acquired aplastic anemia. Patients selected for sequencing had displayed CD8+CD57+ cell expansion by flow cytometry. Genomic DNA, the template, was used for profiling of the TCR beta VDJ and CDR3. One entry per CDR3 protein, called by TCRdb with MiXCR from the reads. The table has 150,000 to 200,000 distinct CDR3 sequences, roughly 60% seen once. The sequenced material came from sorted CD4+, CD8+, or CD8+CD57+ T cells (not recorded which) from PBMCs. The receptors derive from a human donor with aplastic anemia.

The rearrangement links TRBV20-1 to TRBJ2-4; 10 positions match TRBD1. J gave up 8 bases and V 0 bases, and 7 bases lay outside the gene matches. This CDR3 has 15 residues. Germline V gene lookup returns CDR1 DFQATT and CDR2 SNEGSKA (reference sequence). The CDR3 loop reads CSAREGQGRGDIQYF. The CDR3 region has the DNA TGCAGTGCTAGAGAGGGACAGGGGAGAGGGGACATTCAGTACTTC.

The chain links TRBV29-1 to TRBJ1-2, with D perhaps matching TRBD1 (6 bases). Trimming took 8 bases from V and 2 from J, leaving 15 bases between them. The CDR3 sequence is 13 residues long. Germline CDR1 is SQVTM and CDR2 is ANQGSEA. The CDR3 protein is CSQVVRGNYGYTF. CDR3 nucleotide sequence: TGCAGCCAAGTCGTCAGGGGCAACTATGGCTACACCTTC.

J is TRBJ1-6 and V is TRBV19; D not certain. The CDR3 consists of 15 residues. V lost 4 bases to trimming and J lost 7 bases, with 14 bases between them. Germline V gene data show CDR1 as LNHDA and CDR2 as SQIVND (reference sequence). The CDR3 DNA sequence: TGTGCCAGTAGTAAGGGTCCAGGCACCAATTCACCCCTCCACTTT. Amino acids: CASSKGPGTNSPLHF.

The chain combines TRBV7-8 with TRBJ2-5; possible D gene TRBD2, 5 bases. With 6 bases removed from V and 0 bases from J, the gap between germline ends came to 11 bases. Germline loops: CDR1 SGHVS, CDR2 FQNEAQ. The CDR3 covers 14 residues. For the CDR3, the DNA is TGTGCCAGCAGGAGGGCAAGTAACCAAGAGACCCAGTACTTC. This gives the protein CASRRASNQETQYF.

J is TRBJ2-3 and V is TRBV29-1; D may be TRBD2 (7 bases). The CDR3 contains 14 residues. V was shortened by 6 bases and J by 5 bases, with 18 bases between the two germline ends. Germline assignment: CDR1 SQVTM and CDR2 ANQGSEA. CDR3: CSVAGRGSGDTQYF. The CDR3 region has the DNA TGCAGCGTAGCGGGGAGGGGGAGTGGAGATACGCAGTATTTT.

The CDR3, as DNA: TGTGCCACCGGGGTCGGGGGACCTAACTATGGCTACACCTTC. This encodes CATGVGGPNYGYTF. The V call is TRBV7-3, the J call TRBJ1-2; D possibly corresponds to TRBD1 (5 bases). The CDR3 runs to 14 residues. Germline assignment: CDR1 SGHTA and CDR2 FQGTGA. Trimming took off 10 bases at V and 0 bases at J, with 15 bases between the two ends. Supplemented by reference TRBV7-3 and TRBJ1-2, the full variable domain reads GAGVSQTPSNKVTEKGKYVELRCDPISGHTALYWYRQSLGQGPEFLIYFQGTGAADDSGLPNDRFFAVRPEGSVSTLKIQRTERGDSAVYLCATGVGGPNYGYTFGSGTRLTVV.

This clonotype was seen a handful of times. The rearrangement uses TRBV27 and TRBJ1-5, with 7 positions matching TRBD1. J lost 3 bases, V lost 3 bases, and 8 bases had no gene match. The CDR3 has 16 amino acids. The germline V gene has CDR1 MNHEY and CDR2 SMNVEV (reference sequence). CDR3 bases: TGTGCCAGCAGTTTGAAGGGACAGAATTACAATCAGCCCCAGCATTTT. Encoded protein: CASSLKGQNYNQPQHF.

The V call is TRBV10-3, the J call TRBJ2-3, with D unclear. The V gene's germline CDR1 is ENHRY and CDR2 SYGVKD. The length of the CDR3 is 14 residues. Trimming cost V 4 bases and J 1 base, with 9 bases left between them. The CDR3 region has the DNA TGTGCCATCAGTGCCCTAGGAGGCACAGATACGCAGTATTTT. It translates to CAISALGGTDTQYF.

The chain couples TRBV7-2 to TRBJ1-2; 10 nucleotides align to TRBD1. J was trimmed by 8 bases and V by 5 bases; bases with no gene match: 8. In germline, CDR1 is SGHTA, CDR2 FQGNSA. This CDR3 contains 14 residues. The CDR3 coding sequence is TGTGCCAGCAGCCCGGGACAGGGGATCGGCGGCTACACCTTC. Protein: CASSPGQGIGGYTF.

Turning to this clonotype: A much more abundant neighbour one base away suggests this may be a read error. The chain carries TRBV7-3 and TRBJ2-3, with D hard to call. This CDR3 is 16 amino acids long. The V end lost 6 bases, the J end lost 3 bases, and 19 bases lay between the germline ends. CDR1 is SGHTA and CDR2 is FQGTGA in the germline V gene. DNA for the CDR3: TGTGCCAGCAGTGACCGCAGTGGGCGATGGACAGATACGCAGTATTTT. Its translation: CASSDRSGRWTDTQYF.

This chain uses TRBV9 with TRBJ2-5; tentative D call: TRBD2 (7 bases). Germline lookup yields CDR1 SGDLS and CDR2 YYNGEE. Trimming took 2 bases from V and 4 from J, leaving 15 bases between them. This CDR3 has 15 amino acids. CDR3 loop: CASSVLLGGGETQYF. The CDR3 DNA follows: TGTGCCAGCAGCGTTCTACTGGGAGGGGGAGAGACCCAGTACTTC.

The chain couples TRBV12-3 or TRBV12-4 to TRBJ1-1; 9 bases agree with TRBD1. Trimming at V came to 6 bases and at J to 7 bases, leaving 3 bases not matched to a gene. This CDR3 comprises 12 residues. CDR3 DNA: TGTGCCAGCAGCACAGGGGGCGTTGAAGCTTTCTTT. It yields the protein CASSTGGVEAFF.

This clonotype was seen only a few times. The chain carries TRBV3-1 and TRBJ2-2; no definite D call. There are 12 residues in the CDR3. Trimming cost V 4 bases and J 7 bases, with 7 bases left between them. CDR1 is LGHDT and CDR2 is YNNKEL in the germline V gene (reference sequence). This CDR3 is CASSLVHGELFF. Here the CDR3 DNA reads TGTGCCAGCAGCCTAGTTCACGGGGAGCTGTTTTTT.

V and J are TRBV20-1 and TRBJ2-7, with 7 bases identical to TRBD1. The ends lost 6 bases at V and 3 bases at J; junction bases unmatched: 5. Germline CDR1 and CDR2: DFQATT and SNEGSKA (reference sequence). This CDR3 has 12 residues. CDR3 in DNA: TGCAGTGCCGTAGACAGGGACTACGAGCAGTACTTC. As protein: CSAVDRDYEQYF.

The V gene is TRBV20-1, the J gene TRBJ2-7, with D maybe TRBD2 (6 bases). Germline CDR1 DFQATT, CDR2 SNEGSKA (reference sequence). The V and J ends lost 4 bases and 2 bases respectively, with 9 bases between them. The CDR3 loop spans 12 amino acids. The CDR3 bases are TGCAGTGCTAAGGAGGGACCCTACGAGCAGTACTTC. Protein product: CSAKEGPYEQYF.

CDR3 amino acids: CASTRDRVEGYTF. CDR3 nucleotides: TGTGCCAGCACCAGGGACAGGGTCGAGGGCTACACCTTC. This sequence joins TRBV12-3 or TRBV12-4 and TRBJ1-2, with TRBD1 identical over 9 bases. The CDR3 sequence is 13 residues long. The J segment lost 8 bases and the V segment lost 7 bases, leaving 8 bases of the junction unmatched.

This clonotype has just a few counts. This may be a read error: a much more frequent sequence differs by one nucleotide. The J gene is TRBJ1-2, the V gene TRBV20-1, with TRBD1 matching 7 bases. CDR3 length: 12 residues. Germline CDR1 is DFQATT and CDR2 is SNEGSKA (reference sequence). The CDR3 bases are TGCAGAGCGTTCAGGGGGAGGAGAGGCTACACCTTC. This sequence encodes CRAFRGRRGYTF.

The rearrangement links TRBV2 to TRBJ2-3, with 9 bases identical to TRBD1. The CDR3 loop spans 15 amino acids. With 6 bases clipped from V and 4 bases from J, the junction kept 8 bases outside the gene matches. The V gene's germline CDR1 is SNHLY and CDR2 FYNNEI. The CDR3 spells CASRRQGGRADTQYF. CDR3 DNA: TGTGCCAGCAGGCGACAGGGGGGGAGGGCAGATACGCAGTATTTT.

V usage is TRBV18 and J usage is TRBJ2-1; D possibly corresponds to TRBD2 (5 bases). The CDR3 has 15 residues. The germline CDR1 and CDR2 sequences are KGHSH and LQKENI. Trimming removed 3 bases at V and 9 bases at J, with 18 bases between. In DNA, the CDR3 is TGTGCCAGCTCACCGGGATGGACTGCACCTGTTGAGCAGTTCTTC. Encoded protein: CASSPGWTAPVEQFF.

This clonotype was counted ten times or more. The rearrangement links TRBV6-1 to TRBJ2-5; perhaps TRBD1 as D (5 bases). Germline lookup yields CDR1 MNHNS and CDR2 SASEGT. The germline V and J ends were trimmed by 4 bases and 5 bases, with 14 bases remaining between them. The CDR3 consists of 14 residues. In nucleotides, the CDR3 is TGTGCCAGCAGTGTAGGCAGGGAAGAGGAGACCCAGTACTTC. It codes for CASSVGREEETQYF.

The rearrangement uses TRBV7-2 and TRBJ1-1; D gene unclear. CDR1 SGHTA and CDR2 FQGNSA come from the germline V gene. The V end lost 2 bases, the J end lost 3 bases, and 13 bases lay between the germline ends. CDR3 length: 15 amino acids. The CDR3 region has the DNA TGTGCCAGCAGCTTAAATCGCGTCGGCGACACTGAAGCTTTCTTT. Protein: CASSLNRVGDTEAFF.

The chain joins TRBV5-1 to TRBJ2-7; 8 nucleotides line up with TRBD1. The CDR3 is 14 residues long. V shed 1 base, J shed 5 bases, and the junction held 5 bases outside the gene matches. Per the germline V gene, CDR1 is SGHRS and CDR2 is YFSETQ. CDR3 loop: CASSLRIQGDEQYF. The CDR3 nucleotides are TGCGCCAGCAGCTTGCGGATACAGGGGGACGAGCAGTACTTC.

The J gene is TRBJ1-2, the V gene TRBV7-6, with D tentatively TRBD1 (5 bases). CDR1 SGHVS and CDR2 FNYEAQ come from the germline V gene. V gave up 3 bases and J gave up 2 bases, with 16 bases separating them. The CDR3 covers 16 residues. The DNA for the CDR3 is TGTGCCAGCAGCTTGGATCAGGGTGGGAAGAACTATGGCTACACCTTC. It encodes CASSLDQGGKNYGYTF.

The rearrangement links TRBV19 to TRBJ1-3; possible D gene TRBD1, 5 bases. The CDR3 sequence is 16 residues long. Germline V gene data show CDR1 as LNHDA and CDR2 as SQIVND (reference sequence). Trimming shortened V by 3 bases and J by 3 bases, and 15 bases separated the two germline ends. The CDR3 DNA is TGTGCCAGTAGTATTGGTCAGGGTGAGGATGGAAACACCATATATTTT. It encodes CASSIGQGEDGNTIYF. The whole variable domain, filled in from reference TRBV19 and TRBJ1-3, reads DGGITQSPKYLFRKEGQNVTLSCEQNLNHDAMYWYRQDPGQGLRLIYYSQIVNDFQKGDIAEGYSVSREKKESFPLTVTSAQKNPTAFYLCASSIGQGEDGNTIYFGEGSWLTVV.

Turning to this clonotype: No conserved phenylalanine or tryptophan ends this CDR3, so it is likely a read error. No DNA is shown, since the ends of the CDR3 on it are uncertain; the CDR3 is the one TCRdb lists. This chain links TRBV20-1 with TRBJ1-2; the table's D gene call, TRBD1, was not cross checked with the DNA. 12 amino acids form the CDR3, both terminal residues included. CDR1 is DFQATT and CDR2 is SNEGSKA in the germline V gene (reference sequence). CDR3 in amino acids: CSAREDRGQGWL.

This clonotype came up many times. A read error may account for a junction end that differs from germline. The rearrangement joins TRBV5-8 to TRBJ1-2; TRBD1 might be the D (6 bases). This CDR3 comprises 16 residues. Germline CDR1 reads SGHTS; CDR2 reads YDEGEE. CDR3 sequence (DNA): TGTGCCAGCAGCTCCCAGACTTGGGGGGCTAAATATGGCTACACCTTC. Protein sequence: CASSSQTWGAKYGYTF. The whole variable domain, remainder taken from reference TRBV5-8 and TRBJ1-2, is EAGVTQSPTHLIKTRGQQATLRCSPISGHTSVYWYQQALGLGLQFLLWYDEGEERNRGNFPPRFSGRQFPNYSSELNVNALELEDSALYLCASSSQTWGAKYGYTFGSGTRLTVV.

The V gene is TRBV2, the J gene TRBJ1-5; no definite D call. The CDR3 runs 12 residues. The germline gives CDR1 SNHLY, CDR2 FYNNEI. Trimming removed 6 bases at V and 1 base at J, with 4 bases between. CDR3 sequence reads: CASSTSNQPQHF. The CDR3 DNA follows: TGTGCCAGCAGCACGAGCAATCAGCCCCAGCATTTT. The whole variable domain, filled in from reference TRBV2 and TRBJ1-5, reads EPEVTQTPSHQVTQMGQEVILRCVPISNHLYFYWYRQILGQKVEFLVSFYNNEISEKSEIFDDQFSVERPDGSNFTLKIRSTKLEDSAMYFCASSTSNQPQHFGDGTRLSIL.

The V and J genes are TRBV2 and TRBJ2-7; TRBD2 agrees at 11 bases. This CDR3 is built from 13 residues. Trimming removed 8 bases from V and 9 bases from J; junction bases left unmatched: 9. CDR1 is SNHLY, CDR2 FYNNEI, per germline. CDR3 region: CASRLAGQQRQYF. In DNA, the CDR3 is TGTGCCAGCCGACTAGCGGGGCAACAGAGGCAGTACTTC.

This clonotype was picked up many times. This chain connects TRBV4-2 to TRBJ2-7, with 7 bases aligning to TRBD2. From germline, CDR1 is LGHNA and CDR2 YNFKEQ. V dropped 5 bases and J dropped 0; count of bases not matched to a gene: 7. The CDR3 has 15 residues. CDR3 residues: CASSSWGGSSYEQYF. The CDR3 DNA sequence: TGTGCCAGCAGCTCATGGGGGGGGAGCTCCTACGAGCAGTACTTC.